Below, 17 T cell receptor beta chains from the same sample are listed, as sequenced in a study of CD8 T cells in Susac syndrome. cDNA came from about 0.5 to 1 ug RNA primed by random hexamers. Via MiXCR, TCRdb re-called the immunoSEQ multiplex PCR reads, giving one row per CDR3 protein. This repertoire shows tens of thousands of distinct CDR3 sequences, about 95% found once; its top ten account for about 0.4%. What was sequenced was CD8+ T cells from PBMCs. The source of these receptors is a human donor with multiple sclerosis.

This rearrangement joins TRBV29-1 to TRBJ2-7; 8 bases are a match to TRBD2. The germline V gene has CDR1 SQVTM and CDR2 ANQGSEA. The CDR3 runs to 14 residues. The trim removed 7 bases at V and 4 bases at J, leaving 12 bases unmatched. CDR3 residues: CSAEGTSEGYEQYF. CDR3 nucleotide sequence: TGCAGCGCCGAGGGGACTAGTGAAGGTTACGAGCAGTACTTC.

The V call is TRBV6-6, the J call TRBJ1-5; D uncertain. CDR1 MNHNY and CDR2 SVGAGI come from the germline V gene (reference sequence). Trimming removed 8 bases from V and 2 bases from J, with 13 bases in between. The CDR3 spans 14 residues. CDR3 sequence (DNA): TGTGCCAGCGCTCCGAGGGAGGGCAATCAGCCCCAGCATTTT. Translating it yields CASAPREGNQPQHF.

The chain combines TRBV6-5 with TRBJ1-5, with 7 bases that match TRBD1. CDR1 MNHEY and CDR2 SVGAGI come from the germline V gene. V gave up 6 bases and J gave up 7 bases; unmatched junction bases: 12. The CDR3 loop spans 15 amino acids. The CDR3 here is CASSPTGASVQPQHF. The DNA of the CDR3 is TGTGCCAGCAGCCCCACAGGGGCGTCTGTACAGCCCCAGCATTTT.

The chain combines TRBV27 with TRBJ1-1, with D perhaps TRBD1 (5 bases). The CDR3 spans 13 residues. Germline V CDR1 and CDR2: MNHEY, SMNVEV (reference sequence). Trimming removed 3 bases at V and 2 bases at J, with 7 bases between. The CDR3 region has the DNA TGTGCCAGCAGTTTTGGGGACAACACTGAAGCTTTCTTT. This codes for CASSFGDNTEAFF.

The chain uses TRBV29-1 and TRBJ2-2, with a possible D match to TRBD2 (5 bases). Trimming removed 7 bases at V and 7 bases at J, with 13 bases between. This CDR3 spans 12 amino acids. Looked up from germline, CDR1 is SQVTM and CDR2 is ANQGSEA. The CDR3 spells CSAPGFNGELFF. The CDR3 DNA reads TGCAGCGCCCCGGGGTTTAACGGGGAGCTGTTTTTT.

V gene TRBV30 combines with J gene TRBJ2-1, with D possibly being TRBD1 (6 bases). CDR1 is GTSNPN, CDR2 SVGIG, per germline (reference sequence). V was clipped by 0 bases and J by 6 bases, with 18 bases between them. The CDR3 contains 16 residues. The CDR3 reads CAWSVGGSIRGNEQFF. For the CDR3, the DNA is TGTGCCTGGAGTGTAGGAGGTTCAATCAGGGGCAATGAGCAGTTCTTC. Full variable domain (missing parts from reference TRBV30 and TRBJ2-1): SQTIHQWPATLVQPVGSPLSLECTVEGTSNPNLYWYRQAAGRGLQLLFYSVGIGQISSEVPQNLSASRPQDRQFILSSKKLLLSDSGFYLCAWSVGGSIRGNEQFFGPGTRLTVL.

The chain couples TRBV5-5 to TRBJ1-5; 10 bases are a match to TRBD1. This CDR3 has 15 residues. The germline V gene encodes CDR1 SGHKS and CDR2 YYEKEE (reference sequence). Trimming removed 4 bases from V and 6 bases from J; junction bases left unmatched: 7. CDR3 coding DNA: TGTGCCAGCAGCCAAGGGACAGGGGACTTTCAGCCCCAGCATTTT. This gives the protein CASSQGTGDFQPQHF. The full variable domain, rest sourced from reference TRBV5-5 and TRBJ1-5, is DAGVTQSPTHLIKTRGQQVTLRCSPISGHKSVSWYQQVLGQGPQFIFQYYEKEERGRGNFPDRFSARQFPNYSSELNVNALLLGDSALYLCASSQGTGDFQPQHFGDGTRLSIL.

This sequence joins TRBV6-5 and TRBJ1-1, with TRBD1 identical over 12 bases. V was pared by 5 bases and J by 11 bases, with 9 bases of the junction left unmatched. This CDR3 comprises 14 residues. CDR1 and CDR2 (germline): MNHEY, SVGAGI. In DNA form, the CDR3 reads TGTGCCAGCAGTATTTCCGGGACAGGGGGCTTGGCTTTCTTT. Translated: CASSISGTGGLAFF.

V gene TRBV6-5 combines with J gene TRBJ2-1; 9 bases map to TRBD1. V dropped 0 bases and J dropped 4; count of bases not matched to a gene: 1. Germline values: CDR1 MNHEY, CDR2 SVGAGI. The length of the CDR3 is 15 residues. The CDR3 loop reads CASSYSGTGYNEQFF. CDR3 in DNA: TGTGCCAGCAGTTACTCGGGGACAGGGTACAATGAGCAGTTCTTC.

The rearrangement links TRBV12-3 or TRBV12-4 to TRBJ2-7; TRBD2 might be the D (7 bases). The length of the CDR3 is 16 residues. The V end lost 3 bases, the J end lost 0 bases, and 15 bases lay between the germline ends. The CDR3 DNA reads TGTGCCAGCAGTTTTTCGGGGGGCCGTAGCTCCTACGAGCAGTACTTC. It specifies CASSFSGGRSSYEQYF.

CDR3 protein: CASSPVVSGNTIYF. CDR3 nucleotide sequence: TGTGCCAGCAGCCCCGTGGTATCTGGAAACACCATATATTTT. The V and J genes are TRBV7-9 and TRBJ1-3; no clear D. Looked up from germline, CDR1 is SEHNR and CDR2 is FQNEAQ (reference sequence). The CDR3 sequence is 14 residues long. Deletions cut 5 bases from V and 1 base from J, with 9 bases between.

The chain carries TRBV7-9 and TRBJ2-7, with D unresolved. The V gene's germline CDR1 is SEHNR and CDR2 FQNEAQ (reference sequence). The germline V and J ends were trimmed by 8 bases and 1 base, with 9 bases remaining between them. This CDR3 comprises 12 residues. CDR3 in DNA: TGTGCCAGCGGGCCGGATTCCTACGAGCAGTACTTC. Protein product: CASGPDSYEQYF.

J is TRBJ2-7 and V is TRBV29-1, with D unresolved. CDR1 is SQVTM, CDR2 ANQGSEA, per germline. This CDR3 has 12 residues. Trimming stripped 6 bases from V and 5 bases from J, with 14 bases between. The CDR3: CSVPGRNHEQYF. The CDR3 region has the DNA TGCAGCGTCCCGGGTAGGAACCACGAGCAGTACTTC.

V and J are TRBV5-1 and TRBJ2-1, with D perhaps matching TRBD1 or TRBD2 (5 bases each). This CDR3 has 15 amino acids. CDR1 and CDR2 from the germline V gene are SGHRS and YFSETQ. Trimming stripped 6 bases from V and 4 bases from J, with 17 bases between. The DNA for the CDR3 is TGCGCCAGCAACCTGAAAGGGGACCTTTACAATGAGCAGTTCTTC. It translates to CASNLKGDLYNEQFF.

The DNA for the CDR3 is TGCAGTGCTAGGGGTGCGTGGGACGTTGCCTACGAGCAGTACTTC. This codes for CSARGAWDVAYEQYF. The genes are TRBV20-1 and TRBJ2-7; D tentatively fits TRBD1 or TRBD2 (5 bases each). The CDR3 runs to 15 residues. Germline CDR1 reads DFQATT; CDR2 reads SNEGSKA (reference sequence). Between the trimmed V and J ends, which lost 3 bases and 2 bases, there was a span of 17 bases.

The chain links TRBV19 to TRBJ1-5; TRBD1 matches at 7 bases. CDR3 length: 15 residues. Germline CDR1 and CDR2: LNHDA and SQIVND (reference sequence). V lost 7 bases, J lost 0 bases, and 6 bases stayed unmatched. CDR3 coding DNA: TGTGCCAGTACCCCGCACAGGGGTAGCAATCAGCCCCAGCATTTT. This sequence encodes CASTPHRGSNQPQHF.

The gene calls are TRBV6-2 or TRBV6-3 and TRBJ2-7, with 8 bases identical to TRBD2. CDR1 and CDR2 (germline): MNHEY, SVGEGT. The V and J ends lost 0 bases and 0 bases, in that order; junction bases with no gene match: 4. The CDR3 is made up of 16 amino acids. The CDR3 sequence is CASSYSTTSGSYEQYF. The CDR3 nucleotides are TGTGCCAGCAGTTACTCGACAACTAGCGGCTCCTACGAGCAGTACTTC.